This T cell receptor (beta chain) was identified during a study of blood T cell repertoires in COVID-19. As for the study in general: Sites in the United States, Italy and Spain provided acute and convalescent COVID-19 samples. The analysed material was cDNA or gDNA that came from T cells, B-cell-depleted T cells, or PBMCs.

The CDR3 runs 15 residues. V shed 2 bases, J shed 4 bases, and the junction held 7 bases outside the gene matches. Germline V gives CDR1 SGDLS, CDR2 YYNGEE. Method: immunoSEQ multiplex PCR; TCRdb's copy keeps in-frame clones and lacks some. The repertoire holds about 92,000 clones, with 70% to 85% as singletons. J is TRBJ2-5 and V is TRBV9; 8 positions match TRBD2. The sample taken for sequencing was peripheral blood. The receptor was isolated from a woman in her sixties in a cohort sampled during active or convalescent COVID-19. CDR3 residues: CASSVGLGARETQYF. The CDR3 DNA reads as TGTGCCAGCAGCGTGGGACTAGGCGCTCGAGAGACCCAGTACTTC.